The clone carrying this TCR beta chain was detected once. Its antigen is unidentified. The sample belongs to a study of shared clonotypes between healthy human individuals. The germline V gene has CDR1 SGDLS and CDR2 YYNGEE. The CDR3 extends over 15 amino acids. V shed 0 bases and J shed 2 bases, with 9 bases lying between them. Broader study findings: Memory subsets generally showed smaller estimated richness than naive subsets did.

TCRdb's table, derived via immunoSEQ multiplex PCR, lists solely in-frame clones and lacks some. The table lists approximately 720,000 clones, around 90% of them singletons. Naive CD8 populations comprised CD45RO-negative cells positively selected for CCR7, excluding terminally differentiated effector memory CD45RA+ cells. The sequence derives from a man younger than 40 in good health. V is TRBV9 and J is TRBJ2-1; D not certain. Source material: naive CD8+ T cells sorted from blood. The chain's CDR3 is CASSVGNEAYNEQFF. CDR3 bases: TGTGCCAGCAGCGTAGGGAACGAAGCCTACAATGAGCAGTTCTTC.